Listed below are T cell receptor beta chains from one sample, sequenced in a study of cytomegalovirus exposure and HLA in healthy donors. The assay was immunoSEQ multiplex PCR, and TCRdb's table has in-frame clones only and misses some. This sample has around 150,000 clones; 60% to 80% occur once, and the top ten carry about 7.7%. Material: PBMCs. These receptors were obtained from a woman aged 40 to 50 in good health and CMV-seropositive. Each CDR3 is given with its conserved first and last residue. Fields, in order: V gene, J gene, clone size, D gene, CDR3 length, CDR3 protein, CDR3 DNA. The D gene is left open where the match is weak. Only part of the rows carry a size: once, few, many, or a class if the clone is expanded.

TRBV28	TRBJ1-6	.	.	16	CASSLAGGGYNSPLHF	TGTGCCAGCAGTCTGGCCGGGGGAGGGTATAATTCACCCCTCCACTTT
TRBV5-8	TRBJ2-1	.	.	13	CASRLTAINEQFF	TGTGCCAGCAGACTGACAGCGATCAATGAGCAGTTCTTC
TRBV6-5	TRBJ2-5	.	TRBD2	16	CASSSQPGLAGWEQYF	TGTGCCAGCAGTTCACAGCCGGGACTAGCGGGTTGGGAGCAGTACTTC
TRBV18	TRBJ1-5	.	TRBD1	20	CASSPLGRDRGAASNQPQHF	TGTGCCAGCTCACCGCTCGGCCGGGACAGGGGAGCGGCTAGCAATCAGCCCCAGCATTTT
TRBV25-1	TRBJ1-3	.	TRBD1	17	CASSEWDRRDRDAPIYF	TGTGCCAGCAGTGAATGGGACCGCCGGGACAGGGATGCACCCATATATTTT
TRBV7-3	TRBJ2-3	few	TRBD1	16	CASSPNRDRDTDTQYF	TGTGCCAGCAGCCCAAACCGGGACAGAGACACAGATACGCAGTATTTT
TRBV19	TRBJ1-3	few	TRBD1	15	CASRMDRGLGNTIYF	TGTGCCAGTAGAATGGACAGGGGGCTTGGAAACACCATATATTTT
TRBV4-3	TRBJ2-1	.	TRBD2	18	CASSQEGEGLADNNEQFF	TGCGCCAGCAGCCAAGAGGGGGAGGGACTAGCGGACAACAATGAGCAGTTCTTC
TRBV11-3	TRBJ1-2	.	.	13	CASSLSGGFGYTF	TGTGCCAGCAGCTTATCGGGGGGTTTCGGCTACACCTTC
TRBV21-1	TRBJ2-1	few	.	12	CTGTGLYNEQFF	TGTACCGGGACAGGACTATACAATGAGCAGTTCTTC
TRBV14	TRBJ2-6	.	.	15	CASSEDGVRANVLTF	TGTGCCAGCAGCGAGGACGGGGTTAGGGCCAACGTCCTGACTTTC
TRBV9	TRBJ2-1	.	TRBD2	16	CASSSGGSGRLNEQFF	TGTGCCAGCAGCTCCGGGGGTAGCGGGAGGCTCAATGAGCAGTTCTTC
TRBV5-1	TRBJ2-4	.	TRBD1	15	CASSLALGQVDIQYF	TGCGCCAGCAGCTTGGCCCTGGGACAGGTAGACATTCAGTACTTC
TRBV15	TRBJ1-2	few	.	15	CATSRDEGGDGGYTF	TGTGCCACCAGCAGAGATGAGGGAGGGGATGGCGGCTACACCTTC
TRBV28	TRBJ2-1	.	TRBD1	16	CASSNGQGKMVGGQFF	TGTGCCAGCAGTAACGGACAGGGAAAGATGGTGGGAGGGCAGTTCTTC
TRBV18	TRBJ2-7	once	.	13	CASSPGTTYEQYF	TGTGCCAGCTCACCCGGGACAACATACGAGCAGTACTTC
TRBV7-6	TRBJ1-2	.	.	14	CASSLGGQLYGYTF	TGTGCCAGCAGCTTAGGTGGGCAGCTCTATGGCTACACCTTC
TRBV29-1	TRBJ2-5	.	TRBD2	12	CSAASGQETQYF	TGCAGCGCAGCTAGCGGCCAAGAGACCCAGTACTTC
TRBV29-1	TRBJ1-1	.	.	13	CSVRRETNTEAFF	TGCAGCGTCCGCCGGGAAACGAACACTGAAGCTTTCTTT
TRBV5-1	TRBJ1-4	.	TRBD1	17	CASSSSLGQVLNEKLFF	TGCGCCAGCAGCTCCTCCCTCGGACAGGTGCTTAATGAAAAACTGTTTTTT
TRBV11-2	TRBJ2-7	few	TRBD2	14	CASSRNSGRHEQYF	TGTGCCAGCAGCCGAAATAGCGGGAGACACGAGCAGTACTTC
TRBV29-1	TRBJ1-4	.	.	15	CSVGDTLATNEKLFF	TGCAGCGTAGGGGACACCTTGGCAACTAATGAAAAACTGTTTTTT
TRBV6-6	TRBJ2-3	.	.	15	CASRAVGTSTDTQYF	TGTGCCAGCAGGGCTGTAGGGACTAGCACAGATACGCAGTATTTT
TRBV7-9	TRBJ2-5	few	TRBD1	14	CASSYSTGEETQYF	TGTGCCAGCAGCTACAGCACAGGGGAGGAGACCCAGTACTTC
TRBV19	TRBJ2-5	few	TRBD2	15	CASALAGGRQETQYF	TGTGCCAGTGCTCTAGCGGGAGGAAGGCAGGAGACCCAGTACTTC
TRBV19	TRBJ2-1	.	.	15	CASSTQINLQGGQFF	TGTGCCAGTAGTACCCAGATCAATTTGCAGGGGGGGCAGTTCTTC
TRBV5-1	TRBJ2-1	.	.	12	CASSPGDNEQFF	TGCGCCAGCAGCCCCGGGGACAATGAGCAGTTCTTC
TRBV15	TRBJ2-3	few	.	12	CATSRASDTQYF	TGTGCCACCAGCAGAGCCTCAGATACGCAGTATTTT
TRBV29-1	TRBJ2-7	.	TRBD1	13	CSVEGQGVLEQYF	TGCAGCGTTGAAGGACAGGGGGTCTTGGAGCAGTACTTC
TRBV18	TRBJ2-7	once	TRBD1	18	CASSLSGGGGTGAREQYF	TGTGCCAGCTCTCTTTCCGGTGGAGGTGGGACAGGGGCTAGAGAGCAGTACTTC
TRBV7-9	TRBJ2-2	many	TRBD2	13	CASSLIAGGELFF	TGTGCCAGCAGCTTAATAGCGGGAGGGGAGCTGTTTTTT